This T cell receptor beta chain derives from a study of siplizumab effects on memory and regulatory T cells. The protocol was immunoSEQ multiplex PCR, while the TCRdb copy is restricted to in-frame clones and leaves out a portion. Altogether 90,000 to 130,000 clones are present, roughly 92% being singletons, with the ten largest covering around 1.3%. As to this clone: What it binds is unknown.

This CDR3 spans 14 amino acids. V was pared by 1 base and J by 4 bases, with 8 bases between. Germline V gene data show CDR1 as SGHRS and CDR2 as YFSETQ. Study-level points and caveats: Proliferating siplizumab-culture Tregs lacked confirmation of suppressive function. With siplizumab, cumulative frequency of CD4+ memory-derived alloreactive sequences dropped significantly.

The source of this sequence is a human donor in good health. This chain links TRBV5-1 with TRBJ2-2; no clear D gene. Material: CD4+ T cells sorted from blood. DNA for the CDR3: TGCGCCAGCAGCTTGAGGGCAGCCACCGGGGAGCTGTTTTTT. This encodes CASSLRAATGELFF.